In this sample, the clone carrying this T cell receptor (beta chain) turned up many times. Germline-derived CDR1 and CDR2 are SGHDN and FVKESK. With V trimmed by 1 base and J by 2 bases, 5 bases remained unmatched. The CDR3 runs to 16 residues. It was unsorted whole blood that yielded blood RNA, and germline DNA was also extracted. TCR beta cDNA was prepared out of about 510 ng total RNA by means of a constant-region primer. Slightly modified ARM-PCR, run as three nested multiplex PCR rounds, produced the TCR beta libraries. Both of the initial two PCR rounds ran for 10 cycles and employed TRBV1-TRBV30 forward primers alongside a C-beta reverse primer. MiXCR, applied by TCRdb to the multiplex PCR reads, yields one record per CDR3 protein. The sample has 300,000 to 400,000 distinct CDR3 sequences, about 61% seen once; the top ten hold 5% to 6.5%. This record belongs to a study of tumor-infiltrating lymphocytes in primary liver carcinoma. About the research overall: The patients, men and women alike, were aged 30 to 69 years. Regardless of tissue type, samples showed similar yields of roughly 3.5 to 7.13 million productive TCRbeta reads.

Sequencing was performed on peripheral blood. The rearrangement uses TRBV14 and TRBJ2-3; TRBD2 matches at 8 bases. The receptor comes from a middle-aged man with primary liver carcinoma and hepatitis B virus infection. This CDR3 reads CASSQAGGIFTDTQYF. In nucleotides, the CDR3 is TGTGCCAGCAGCCAAGCGGGAGGGATTTTCACAGATACGCAGTATTTT.